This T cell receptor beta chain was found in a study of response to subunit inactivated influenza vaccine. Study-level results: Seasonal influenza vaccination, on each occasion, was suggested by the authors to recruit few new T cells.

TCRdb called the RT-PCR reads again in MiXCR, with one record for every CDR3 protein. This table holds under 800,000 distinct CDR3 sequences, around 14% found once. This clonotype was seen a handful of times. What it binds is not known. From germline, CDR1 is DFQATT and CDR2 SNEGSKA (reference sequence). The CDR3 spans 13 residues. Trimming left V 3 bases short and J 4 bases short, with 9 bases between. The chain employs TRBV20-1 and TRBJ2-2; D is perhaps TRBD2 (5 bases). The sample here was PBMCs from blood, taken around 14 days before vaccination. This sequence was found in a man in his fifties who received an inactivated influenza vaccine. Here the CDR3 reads CSARAGGTGELFF. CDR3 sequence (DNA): TGCAGTGCTAGGGCGGGTGGCACCGGGGAGCTGTTTTTT.